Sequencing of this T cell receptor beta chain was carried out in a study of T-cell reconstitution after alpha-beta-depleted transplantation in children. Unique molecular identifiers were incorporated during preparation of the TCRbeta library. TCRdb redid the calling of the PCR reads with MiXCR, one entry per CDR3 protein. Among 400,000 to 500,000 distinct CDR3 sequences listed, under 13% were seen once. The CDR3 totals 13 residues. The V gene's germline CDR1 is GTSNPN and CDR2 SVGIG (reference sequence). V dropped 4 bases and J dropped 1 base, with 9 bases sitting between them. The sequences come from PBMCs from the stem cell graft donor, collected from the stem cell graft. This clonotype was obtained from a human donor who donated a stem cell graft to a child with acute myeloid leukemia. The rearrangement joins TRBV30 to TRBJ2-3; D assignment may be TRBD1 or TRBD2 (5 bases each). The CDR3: CAWMRDGTDTQYF. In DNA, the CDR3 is TGTGCCTGGATGAGGGACGGCACAGATACGCAGTATTTT.